Below, 2 T cell receptor beta chains from the same sample are listed, as sequenced in a study of blood T cell repertoires in COVID-19. Repertoires were generated with immunoSEQ multiplex PCR, while TCRdb's copy carries only in-frame clones and drops some. The sample includes fewer than 200,000 clones, approximately 80% of them seen just once. Sequenced input: PBMCs or T cells enriched from blood (not recorded which). The receptor set was obtained from a man between 45 and 60 years old who had recovered from COVID-19.

This rearrangement joins TRBV19 to TRBJ1-1; no clear D. Germline V lookup: CDR1 LNHDA, CDR2 SQIVND (reference sequence). The CDR3 length is 13 residues. V lost 0 bases to trimming and J lost 5 bases, with 7 bases between them. CDR3 protein: CASSIEGRTEAFF. DNA for the CDR3: TGTGCCAGTAGTATAGAGGGCCGAACTGAAGCTTTCTTT. The full variable domain, rest sourced from reference TRBV19 and TRBJ1-1, is DGGITQSPKYLFRKEGQNVTLSCEQNLNHDAMYWYRQDPGQGLRLIYYSQIVNDFQKGDIAEGYSVSREKKESFPLTVTSAQKNPTAFYLCASSIEGRTEAFFGQGTRLTVV.

This clone came up a few times. This sequence joins TRBV28 and TRBJ1-3; no clear D gene. In germline, CDR1 is MDHEN, CDR2 SYDVKM. Trimming removed 1 base at V and 0 bases at J, with 7 bases between. The CDR3 length is 15 residues. The DNA for the CDR3 is TGTGCCAGCAGTTTATTACAGAGCTCTGGAAACACCATATATTTT. Its translation: CASSLLQSSGNTIYF.